Each of the 10 T cell receptor beta chains below was sequenced from the same sample in a study of beta chain features in type 1 diabetes. Every isolated RNA sample was fully reverse transcribed, so sequencing captured expressed TCRB transcripts. Method: immunoSEQ multiplex PCR; TCRdb's copy keeps in-frame clones and lacks some. The sample includes 250,000 or so clones, 25% to 30% of them seen just once. Sample: central memory CD4+ T cells from blood. All receptors come from a man younger than 45 in good health.

The chain has TRBV6-5 and TRBJ2-1; 7 bases map to TRBD2. Germline assignment: CDR1 MNHEY and CDR2 SVGAGI. The CDR3 loop spans 15 amino acids. J gave up 7 bases and V 0 bases, and 6 bases lay outside the gene matches. This CDR3 reads CASSYSAGVGNEQFF. The DNA for the CDR3 is TGTGCCAGCAGTTACTCGGCGGGGGTAGGAAATGAGCAGTTCTTC.

The count of this clone is one. Other DNA sequences in the same sample also yield this CDR3. V is TRBV5-1 and J is TRBJ2-3; D uncertain. There are 13 residues in the CDR3. The germline V gene has CDR1 SGHRS and CDR2 YFSETQ. V was cut by 0 bases and J by 3 bases, with 5 bases left in between. CDR3 bases: TGCGCCAGCAGCTTGGGATCTACAGATACGCAGTATTTT. Translation gives CASSLGSTDTQYF.

There are a few counts of this clone. The rearrangement joins TRBV29-1 to TRBJ1-2; 7 bases align to TRBD1. Trimming at V came to 3 bases and at J to 5 bases, leaving 9 bases not matched to a gene. The CDR3 sequence is 14 residues long. Germline V gene sequence: CDR1 SQVTM, CDR2 ANQGSEA. The CDR3 DNA reads as TGCAGCGTTGACCCTCAAGGGGGCGAGTATGGCTACACCTTC. It encodes CSVDPQGGEYGYTF.

A remark on this clone: Other DNA variants within this sample encode the same CDR3. This chain uses TRBV29-1 with TRBJ2-6, with D unclear. Trimming took off 4 bases at V and 4 bases at J, with 5 bases between the two ends. The CDR3 is made up of 12 amino acids. Germline CDR1 SQVTM, CDR2 ANQGSEA. The CDR3 region is CSVAGGANVLTF. The CDR3 nucleotides read TGCAGCGTTGCCGGGGGGGCCAACGTCCTGACTTTC. Complete variable domain (other parts from reference TRBV29-1 and TRBJ2-6): SAVISQKPSRDICQRGTSLTIQCQVDSQVTMMFWYRQQPGQSLTLIATANQGSEATYESGFVIDKFPISRPNLTFSTLTVSNMSPEDSSIYLCSVAGGANVLTFGAGSRLTVL.

Only a few counts were recorded for this clone. This chain links TRBV18 with TRBJ2-6, with D possibly TRBD2 on 6 matching bases. V dropped 0 bases and J dropped 2 bases, with 11 bases sitting between them. There are 17 residues in the CDR3. CDR1 and CDR2 (germline): KGHSH, LQKENI. The chain's CDR3 is CASSPPVGGAGANVLTF. CDR3 nucleotide sequence: TGTGCCAGCTCACCACCGGTGGGAGGTGCTGGGGCCAACGTCCTGACTTTC.

The chain has TRBV4-2 and TRBJ1-2, with 9 bases that match TRBD1. The J segment lost 0 bases and the V segment lost 0 bases, leaving 5 bases of the junction unmatched. The CDR3 contains 17 residues. CDR1 and CDR2 from the germline V gene are LGHNA and YNFKEQ. CDR3 sequence: CASSQDIGTGPNYGYTF. The CDR3 bases are TGTGCCAGCAGCCAAGATATCGGGACAGGGCCTAACTATGGCTACACCTTC.

The chain joins TRBV28 to TRBJ1-5; 9 bases match TRBD1. J gave up 7 bases and V 8 bases, and 6 bases lay outside the gene matches. There are 13 residues in the CDR3. Germline CDR1 reads MDHEN; CDR2 reads SYDVKM. CDR3 DNA sequence: TGTGCCAGCTCGGGACAGGGCTCCCAGCCCCAGCATTTT. This translates into CASSGQGSQPQHF.

Notes on this clone: The identical CDR3 is also encoded by other nucleotide sequences in the sample. Here the CDR3 reads CASSLGQGRETQYF. DNA of the CDR3: TGCGCCAGCAGCTTGGGTCAGGGGCGAGAGACCCAGTACTTC. The chain combines TRBV5-1 with TRBJ2-5, with D perhaps TRBD1 (6 bases). V lost 0 bases, J lost 4 bases, and 10 bases lay in between. CDR1 is SGHRS and CDR2 is YFSETQ in the germline V gene. The CDR3 runs to 14 residues. Drawing the rest from reference TRBV5-1 and TRBJ2-5, the complete variable domain is KAGVTQTPRYLIKTRGQQVTLSCSPISGHRSVSWYQQTPGQGLQFLFEYFSETQRNKGNFPGRFSGRQFSNSRSEMNVSTLELGDSALYLCASSLGQGRETQYFGPGTRLLVL.

The rearrangement uses TRBV10-3 and TRBJ2-7, with 9 bases that match TRBD1. Germline values: CDR1 ENHRY, CDR2 SYGVKD. CDR3 length: 16 residues. With 2 bases clipped from V and 5 bases from J, the junction kept 10 bases outside the gene matches. CDR3 in amino acids: CAISETGTGSSDEQYF. The DNA for the CDR3 is TGTGCCATCAGTGAGACCGGGACAGGGTCCTCGGACGAGCAGTACTTC.

At least ten counts were recorded for this clone. This chain connects TRBV30 to TRBJ2-1; D might be TRBD1 (6 bases). The V gene lost 8 bases and the J gene lost 3 bases, with 11 bases spanning the gap. This CDR3 spans 12 amino acids. CDR1 GTSNPN and CDR2 SVGIG come from the germline V gene (reference sequence). The CDR3 sequence: CAGYRDYNEQFF. CDR3 nucleotides: TGTGCCGGGTACAGGGACTACAATGAGCAGTTCTTC.